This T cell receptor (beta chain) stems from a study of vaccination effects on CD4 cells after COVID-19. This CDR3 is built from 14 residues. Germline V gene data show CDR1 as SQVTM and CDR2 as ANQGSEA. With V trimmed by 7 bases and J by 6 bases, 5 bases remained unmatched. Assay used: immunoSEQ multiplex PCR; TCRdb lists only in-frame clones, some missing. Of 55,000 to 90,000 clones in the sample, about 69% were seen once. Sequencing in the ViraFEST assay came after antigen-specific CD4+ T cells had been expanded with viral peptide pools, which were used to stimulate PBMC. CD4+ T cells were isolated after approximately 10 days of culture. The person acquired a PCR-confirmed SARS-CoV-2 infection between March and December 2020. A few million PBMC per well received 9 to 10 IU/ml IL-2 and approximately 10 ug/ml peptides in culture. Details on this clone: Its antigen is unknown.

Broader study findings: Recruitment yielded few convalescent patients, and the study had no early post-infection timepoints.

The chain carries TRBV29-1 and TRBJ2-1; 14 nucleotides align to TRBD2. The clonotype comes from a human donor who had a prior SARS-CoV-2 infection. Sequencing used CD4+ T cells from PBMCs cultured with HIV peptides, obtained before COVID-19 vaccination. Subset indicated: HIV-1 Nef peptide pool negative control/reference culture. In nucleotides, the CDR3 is TGCAGCGGATCCGGGACTAGCGGGAGCAATGAGCAGTTCTTC. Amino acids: CSGSGTSGSNEQFF.